This T cell receptor beta chain comes out of a study of T cell changes during pregnancy in multiple sclerosis. Repertoires were generated with immunoSEQ multiplex PCR, while TCRdb's copy carries only in-frame clones and drops some. The sample shows roughly 120,000 clones, 80% to 95% of them seen only once. Germline V gene sequence: CDR1 SGHDT, CDR2 YYEEEE. This CDR3 contains 14 residues. The input for sequencing was peripheral blood, taken in the third trimester of pregnancy. The sequence was collected from a female donor with multiple sclerosis, enrolled in a pregnancy study. The J gene is TRBJ2-5, the V gene TRBV5-6; 7 bases line up with TRBD2. The last part of the DNA fits TRBJ2-7 better; the J call may be wrong. CDR3 protein: CASSLAGYSYEQYF. In nucleotides, the CDR3 is TGTGCCAGCAGCTTAGCGGGATACTCCTACGAGCAGTACTTC.